The TCR beta chain under discussion was sequenced for a study of blood T cells in healthy people across ages (dated by TCRdb to 2015 to 2017). At the level of the whole study: In model experiments, template switching captured roughly one uniquely barcoded TCR beta cDNA molecule for every two T cells. Age-related changes in TCR beta repertoire diversity were measured in the study by deep sequencing normalized with unique cDNA molecular identifiers. Donors were grouped into four age groups: young (average approximately 16 years), middle-aged (39), aged (around 60) and long-lived (approximately 78). Two additional independent replicas of 1 million unique cDNA reads from the same blood draw were analyzed for two donors (one aged 18 to 30 and one aged 80 or older). To avoid experimental bias, donors of different ages were spread randomly across the sequencing lanes.

Receptor libraries were prepared by 5' RACE. The sequencer was an Illumina HiSeq 2500. A second PCR of roughly 6 to 11 cycles was run with a J-beta primer mix and a sample-barcoded 5' primer. A template-switch 5' adaptor carrying 12 random nucleotides introduced a unique molecular identifier onto each TCR beta cDNA molecule. Each sample yielded at least 3 million CDR3-containing paired-end reads. First-strand cDNA synthesis was performed from all RNA using the Mint cDNA synthesis kit, with priming by a TRBC-specific oligonucleotide. All cDNA was treated with uracil-DNA glycosylase and then went through a first 18-cycle PCR with the universal primers M1SS and BC2_uni_R. The paper's processing steps were these. For normalization, 1 million high-quality reads, each with a distinct molecular identifier, were randomly selected from each sample. Reads with shared molecular identifiers were discarded instead of being binned into consensus sequences. CDR3 identification, clonotype clustering and error correction used MiTCR with a Q25 quality threshold and the strictest error-elimination algorithm. A nonparametric unseen species model with Euler transformation was used to estimate lower-bound total TCR beta diversity. Clones were called with MiXCR by TCRdb after fastp trimmed the public reads at Q25, and only in-frame beta chains were retained. Each entry merges the rows of one CDR3 protein and shows their most common DNA and genes. These V and J calls originate from TCRdb's pipeline instead of the authors' own analysis. The sample profile shows 1.5 million to 2 million distinct CDR3 sequences; about 30% of them were found once. 6.5% to 8.5% of the sample belongs to the ten largest clones.

The 35 to 40 donors, aged 6 to 90 years, were systemically healthy Caucasian individuals from Russia. Ten milliliters of peripheral blood were drawn from each donor into EDTA-treated Vacutainer tubes. Ficoll-Paque density-gradient centrifugation was used to isolate PBMCs, with at least 6.5 million per sample. Total RNA was extracted from PBMCs with Trizol reagent, with at least 6 micrograms obtained per sample. Naive CD45RAhigh/CD27high T cell percentages were measured by flow cytometry on a PBMC aliquot from every donor. The CDR3 measures 14 amino acids from cysteine to phenylalanine. The DNA shown is the 42-base CDR3, in frame from base 1. Deletion took 4 bases off V and 5 bases off J, with a span of 13 bases between the germline ends. Based on the germline V gene (reference sequence), the CDR1 and CDR2 sequences are LGHDT and YNNKEL. What the work shows at the level of the full study, not this receptor alone: Compared with the aged group, more naive CD4+ T cells, fewer expanded clones and increased TCR diversity were shown by the long-lived group, suggesting age selection. Observed TCR beta diversity per million T cells fell roughly linearly with age, and a significant reduction was already apparent by age about 36. Because the CMV infection status of the donors was unknown, age-related changes in expanded clonotypes may potentially have been confounded. Estimates of total diversity based on one million sequenced T cells were regarded as lower bounds and as underestimates. A strong correlation was found between observed TCR beta diversity and the percentage of naive T cells measured by flow cytometry. Since profiling was done on bulk unsorted PBMCs, naive and antigen-experienced compartments could not be conclusively compared.

This clonotype appeared a few times. Its antigen has not been determined. No quality values exist for individual bases; no much larger clone is one base distant. The receptor was derived from a woman in her thirties in good health. The rearrangement joined TRBV3-1 to TRBJ2-3; the D region may be TRBD1 or TRBD2, each matching 5 bases equally. Sequencing was carried out using blood. The bases are TGTGCCAGCAGCCCTATTTTGAGGGGAGATACGCAGTATTTT. It codes for CASSPILRGDTQYF.